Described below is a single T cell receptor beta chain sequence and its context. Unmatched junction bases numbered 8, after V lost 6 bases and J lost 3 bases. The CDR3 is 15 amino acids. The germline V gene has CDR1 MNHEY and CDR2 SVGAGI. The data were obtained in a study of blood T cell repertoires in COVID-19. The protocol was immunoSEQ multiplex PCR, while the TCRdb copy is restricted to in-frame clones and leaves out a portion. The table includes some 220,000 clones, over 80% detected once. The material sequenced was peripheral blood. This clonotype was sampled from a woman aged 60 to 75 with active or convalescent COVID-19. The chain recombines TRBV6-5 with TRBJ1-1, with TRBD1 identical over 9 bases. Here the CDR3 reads CASRDRGRRDTEAFF. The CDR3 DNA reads TGTGCCAGCAGGGACAGGGGCCGGAGGGACACTGAAGCTTTCTTT.